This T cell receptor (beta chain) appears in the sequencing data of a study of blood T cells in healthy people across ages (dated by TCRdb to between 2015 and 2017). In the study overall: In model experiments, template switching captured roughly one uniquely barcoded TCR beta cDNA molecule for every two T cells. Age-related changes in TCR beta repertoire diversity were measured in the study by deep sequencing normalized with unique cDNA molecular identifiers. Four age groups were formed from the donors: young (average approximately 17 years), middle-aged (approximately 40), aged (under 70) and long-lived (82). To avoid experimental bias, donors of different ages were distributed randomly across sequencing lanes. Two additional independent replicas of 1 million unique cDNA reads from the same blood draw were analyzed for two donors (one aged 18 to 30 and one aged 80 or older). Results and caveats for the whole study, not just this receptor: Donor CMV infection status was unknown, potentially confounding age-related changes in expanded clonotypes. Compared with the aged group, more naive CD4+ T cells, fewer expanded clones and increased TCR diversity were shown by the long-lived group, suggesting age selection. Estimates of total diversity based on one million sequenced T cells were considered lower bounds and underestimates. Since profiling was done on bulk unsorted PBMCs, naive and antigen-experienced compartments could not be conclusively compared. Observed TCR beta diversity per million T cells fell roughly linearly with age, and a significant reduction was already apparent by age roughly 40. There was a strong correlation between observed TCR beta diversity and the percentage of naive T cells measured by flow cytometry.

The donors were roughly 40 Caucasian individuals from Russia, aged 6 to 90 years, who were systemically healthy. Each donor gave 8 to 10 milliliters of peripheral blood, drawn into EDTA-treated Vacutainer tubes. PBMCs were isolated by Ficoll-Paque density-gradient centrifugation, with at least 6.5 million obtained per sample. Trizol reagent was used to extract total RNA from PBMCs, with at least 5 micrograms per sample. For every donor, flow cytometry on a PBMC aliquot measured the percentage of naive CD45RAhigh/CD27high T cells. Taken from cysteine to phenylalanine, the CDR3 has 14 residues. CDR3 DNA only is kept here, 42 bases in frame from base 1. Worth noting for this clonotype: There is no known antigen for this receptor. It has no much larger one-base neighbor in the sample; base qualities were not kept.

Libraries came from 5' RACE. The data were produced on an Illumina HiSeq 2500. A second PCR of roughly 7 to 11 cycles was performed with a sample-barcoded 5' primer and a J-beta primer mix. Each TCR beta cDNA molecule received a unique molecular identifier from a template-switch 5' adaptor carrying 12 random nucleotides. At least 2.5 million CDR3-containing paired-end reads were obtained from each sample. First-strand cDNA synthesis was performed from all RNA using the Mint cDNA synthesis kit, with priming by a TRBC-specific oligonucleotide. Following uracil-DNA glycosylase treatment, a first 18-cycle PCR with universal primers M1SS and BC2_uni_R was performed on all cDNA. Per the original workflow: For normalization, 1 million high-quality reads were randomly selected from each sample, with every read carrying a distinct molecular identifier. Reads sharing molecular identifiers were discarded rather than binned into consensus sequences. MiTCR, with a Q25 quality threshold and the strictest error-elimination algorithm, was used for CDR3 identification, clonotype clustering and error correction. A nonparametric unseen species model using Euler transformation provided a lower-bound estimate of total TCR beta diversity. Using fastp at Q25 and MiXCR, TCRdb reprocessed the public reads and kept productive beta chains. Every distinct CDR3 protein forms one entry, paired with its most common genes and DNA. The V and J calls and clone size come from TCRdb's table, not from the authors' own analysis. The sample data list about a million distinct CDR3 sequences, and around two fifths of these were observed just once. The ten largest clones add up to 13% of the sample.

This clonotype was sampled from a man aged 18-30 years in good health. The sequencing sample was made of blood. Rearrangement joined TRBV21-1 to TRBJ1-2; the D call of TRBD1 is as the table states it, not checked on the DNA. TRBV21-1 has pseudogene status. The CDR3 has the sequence CASSIAWGFDGYTF. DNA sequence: TGTGCCAGCAGCATCGCCTGGGGGTTTGACGGCTACACCTTC.